Following are 16 T cell receptor beta chains from one sample sequenced in a study of T-cell reconstitution after alpha-beta-depleted transplantation in children. Findings and limits, study-wide: The authors attributed T-cell counts and diversity one year after transplant mostly to newly produced T cells.

Unique molecular identifiers were used in preparing the TCRbeta library. One entry per CDR3 protein, called by TCRdb with MiXCR from the PCR reads. The sample comprises about 300,000 distinct CDR3 sequences, around 7.1% of which are singletons, and approximately 8.2% rests with the top ten. The antigens these receptors bind are not known. The sequencing here drew on peripheral blood, taken 360 days after TCRalphabeta/CD19-depleted stem cell transplant. All receptors derive from a female patient between 2 and 10 years old who had a stem cell transplant for Fanconi anemia, so the T cells may come from the graft donor.

At least ten counts were recorded for this clonotype. This chain joins TRBV28 and TRBJ2-3, with 10 bases matching TRBD2. Looked up from germline, CDR1 is MDHEN and CDR2 is SYDVKM. There are 21 residues in the CDR3. J lost 0 bases, V lost 1 base, and 16 bases had no gene match. The CDR3 DNA reads TGTGCCAGCAGTTTATACCGATACTCAGGGGCTAGCGGGGGAAGCACAGATACGCAGTATTTT. As protein: CASSLYRYSGASGGSTDTQYF.

This clonotype has only a few counts. This chain joins TRBV29-1 and TRBJ1-2, with TRBD1 as a possible D gene (5 bases). In germline, CDR1 is SQVTM, CDR2 ANQGSEA. The length of the CDR3 is 13 residues. For the CDR3, the DNA is TGCCCTGGTGGGGGTCTAGCTAACTATGGCTACACCTTC. Amino acids: CPGGGLANYGYTF.

This clonotype showed up many times. The chain links TRBV28 to TRBJ1-2, with D unresolved. This CDR3 is 13 amino acids long. Trimming took off 6 bases at V and 3 bases at J, with 11 bases between the two ends. Germline CDR1 MDHEN, CDR2 SYDVKM. DNA of the CDR3: TGTGCCAGCAGCACTTTCGGACACTATGGCTACACCTTC. Translating gives CASSTFGHYGYTF.

This clonotype was observed at least ten times. This chain uses TRBV28 with TRBJ1-5, with no clear D. The V and J ends lost 5 bases and 7 bases respectively, with 12 bases between them. Germline CDR1 MDHEN, CDR2 SYDVKM. This CDR3 has 13 residues. CDR3 DNA sequence: TGTGCCAGCAGTCCCCTGCTAAACCAGCCCCAGCATTTT. This gives the protein CASSPLLNQPQHF.

Ten or more counts support this clonotype. This rearrangement joins TRBV28 to TRBJ2-3, with 7 positions matching TRBD1. This CDR3 region has 15 residues. Germline V lookup: CDR1 MDHEN, CDR2 SYDVKM. The V and J ends lost 7 bases and 2 bases, in that order; junction bases with no gene match: 9. The CDR3 sequence: CASNFNRGFTDTQYF. The CDR3 DNA reads as TGTGCCAGCAATTTCAACAGGGGATTCACAGATACGCAGTATTTT.

This clonotype was seen ten or more times. The V and J genes are TRBV6-1 and TRBJ2-2; D is perhaps TRBD1 or TRBD2 (6 bases each). Per germline, CDR1 MNHNS and CDR2 SASEGT. Deletions cut 10 bases from V and 4 bases from J, with 19 bases between. The CDR3 has 15 amino acids. This CDR3 reads CATLSHREVTGELFF. Written as DNA, the CDR3 is TGTGCCACACTTTCGCACAGGGAGGTCACCGGGGAGCTGTTTTTT.

This clonotype was seen a few times. The chain couples TRBV6-1 to TRBJ2-2, with D maybe TRBD2 (6 bases). This CDR3 has 16 residues. Germline assignment: CDR1 MNHNS and CDR2 SASEGT. Trimming left V 6 bases short and J 5 bases short, with 19 bases between. The CDR3 loop reads CASRSRDLGGTGELFF. DNA of the CDR3: TGTGCCAGCAGGTCCCGGGACCTCGGAGGGACCGGGGAGCTGTTTTTT.

This clonotype showed up many times. This rearrangement joins TRBV6-1 to TRBJ1-6; a weak D match, TRBD1 (6 bases). The germline V and J ends were trimmed by 7 bases and 8 bases, with 18 bases remaining between them. Germline CDR1 and CDR2: MNHNS and SASEGT. The CDR3 extends over 15 amino acids. CDR3 sequence reads: CASIKTVGGYSPLHF. CDR3 in DNA: TGTGCCAGCATCAAAACGGTGGGGGGCTATTCACCCCTCCACTTT.

This clonotype was recorded many times. The chain couples TRBV12-3 or TRBV12-4 to TRBJ2-4; 7 nucleotides agree with TRBD1. This CDR3 spans 13 amino acids. Trimming at V came to 2 bases and at J to 7 bases, leaving 2 bases not matched to a gene. CDR3 in DNA: TGTGCCAGCAGTTTACAAGGGGGCAACATTCAGTACTTC. Translating it yields CASSLQGGNIQYF.

This clonotype was seen more than once but under ten times. V is TRBV3-1 and J is TRBJ2-2; 11 bases map to TRBD2. Germline loops: CDR1 LGHDT, CDR2 YNNKEL (reference sequence). The J segment lost 3 bases and the V segment lost 4 bases, leaving 7 bases of the junction unmatched. The CDR3 loop spans 17 amino acids. The CDR3 spells CASSRLQGLADTGELFF. CDR3 DNA: TGTGCCAGCAGCCGGCTGCAGGGACTAGCGGACACCGGGGAGCTGTTTTTT.

This clonotype was counted between two and nine times. V gene TRBV7-8 combines with J gene TRBJ2-2, with 8 positions matching TRBD1. The CDR3 is made up of 15 amino acids. CDR1 and CDR2 from the germline V gene are SGHVS and FQNEAQ. The V and J ends lost 3 bases and 7 bases, in that order; junction bases with no gene match: 7. This CDR3 reads CASSFNRGYYGELFF. The CDR3, as DNA: TGTGCCAGCAGCTTCAACAGGGGGTACTACGGGGAGCTGTTTTTT.

The chain carries TRBV12-3 or TRBV12-4 and TRBJ2-3, with 9 bases fitting TRBD2. This CDR3 comprises 17 residues. With 6 bases clipped from V and 2 bases from J, the junction kept 12 bases outside the gene matches. For the CDR3, the DNA is TGTGCCAGCAGCCAGAATCTCGGCGGGGGGGTCACAGATACGCAGTATTTT. Translating gives CASSQNLGGGVTDTQYF.

This clonotype has a count of ten or more. The CDR3 nucleotides read TGTGCCAGCAGTCCCAGAAGGCCAGCAGGCACCGGGGAGCTGTTTTTT. Amino acids: CASSPRRPAGTGELFF. This rearrangement joins TRBV27 to TRBJ2-2; no clear D gene. The CDR3 runs 16 residues. Germline CDR1 reads MNHEY; CDR2 reads SMNVEV (reference sequence). The V end lost 5 bases, the J end lost 4 bases, and 17 bases lay between the germline ends.

This clonotype was seen a few times. The gene calls are TRBV6-1 and TRBJ1-4; TRBD1 is a possible D gene (5 bases). The CDR3 covers 15 residues. From germline, CDR1 is MNHNS and CDR2 SASEGT. V shed 6 bases and J shed 7 bases, with 18 bases lying between them. CDR3 in DNA: TGTGCCAGCAGCCCCGGGGGGAGTGAAAGTGAAAAACTGTTTTTT. It codes for CASSPGGSESEKLFF.

Many counts were recorded for this clonotype. The rearrangement uses TRBV15 and TRBJ1-2; D is undetermined. This CDR3 is built from 14 residues. V lost 0 bases to trimming and J lost 2 bases, with 7 bases between them. Germline-derived CDR1 and CDR2 are LNHNV and YYDKDF (reference sequence). The chain's CDR3 is CATSRDRRNYGYTF. The CDR3 DNA follows: TGTGCCACCAGCAGAGATCGACGGAACTATGGCTACACCTTC.

In its sample, this clonotype was seen many times. V usage is TRBV20-1 and J usage is TRBJ2-2; 13 bases align to TRBD2. Germline trimming cut 5 bases from V and 4 bases from J; bases unmatched to any gene: 4. The germline gives CDR1 DFQATT, CDR2 SNEGSKA (reference sequence). The CDR3 consists of 15 residues. CDR3 bases: TGCAGTGCTCCCAGACTAGCGGGGGGCACCGGGGAGCTGTTTTTT. Its protein product is CSAPRLAGGTGELFF.